This T cell receptor (beta chain) was observed in a study of T cell responses to AZD1222 COVID-19 vaccine. Study information: Analyses pooled second doses at about 4 or about 12 weeks.

Regarding the study as a whole: Clonal diversity was possibly underestimated; the donors were predominantly white British and more often female. Sampling that yielded the repertoires occurred only after the peak T cell response. When two AZD1222 doses had been given, Spike-specific TCR breadth and depth rose.

Data came from immunoSEQ multiplex PCR; TCRdb stores just in-frame clones and leaves some out. The sample shows roughly 96,000 clones, 75% to 90% of them seen only once. This CDR3 is built from 12 residues. V was clipped by 9 bases and J by 1 base, with 9 bases between them. CDR1 is LNHDA, CDR2 SQIVND, per germline (reference sequence). Comments on this clone: Its specificity is unknown.

The rearrangement links TRBV19 to TRBJ1-1, with a possible D match to TRBD1 (5 bases). The clonotype was recovered from an adult in good health. The starting material was peripheral blood, obtained on day 0 of AZD1222 vaccination. In nucleotides, the CDR3 is TGTGCCAGCGGGACGGGGAACACTGAAGCTTTCTTT. Amino acids: CASGTGNTEAFF.